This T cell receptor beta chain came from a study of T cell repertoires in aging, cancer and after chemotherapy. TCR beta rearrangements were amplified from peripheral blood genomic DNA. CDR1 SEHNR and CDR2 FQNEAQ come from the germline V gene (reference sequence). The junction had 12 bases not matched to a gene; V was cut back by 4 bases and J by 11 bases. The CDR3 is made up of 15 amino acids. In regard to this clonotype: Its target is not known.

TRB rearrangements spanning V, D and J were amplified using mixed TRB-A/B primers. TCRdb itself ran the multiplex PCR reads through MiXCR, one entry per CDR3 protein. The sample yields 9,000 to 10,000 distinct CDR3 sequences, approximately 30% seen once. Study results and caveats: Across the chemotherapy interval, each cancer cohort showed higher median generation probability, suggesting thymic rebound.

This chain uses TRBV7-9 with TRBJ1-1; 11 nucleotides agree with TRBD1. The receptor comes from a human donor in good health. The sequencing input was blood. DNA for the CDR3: TGTGCCAGCAGCTCGGGGACAGGGGGGCGGTTTACGGCTTTCTTT. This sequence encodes CASSSGTGGRFTAFF.